This T cell receptor (beta chain) comes out of a study of cytomegalovirus exposure and HLA in healthy donors. Study overall: Across roughly 400 genotyped donors, just over 80% landed in the Caucasian-associated ancestry cluster.

General observations from the study: As immune exposure information, only CMV serostatus was available. Researchers catalogued around 150 TCR beta chains as cytomegalovirus-associated.

On this clone: Its target is not known.

PCR amplification relied on 60 Vbeta primers (plus 13 Jbeta primers). The protocol was immunoSEQ multiplex PCR, while the TCRdb copy is restricted to in-frame clones and leaves out a portion. The sample has fewer than 90,000 clones; 70% to 80% are singletons. The CDR3 runs to 12 residues. The germline V and J ends were trimmed by 5 bases and 4 bases, with 10 bases remaining between them. Germline assignment: CDR1 SQVTM and CDR2 ANQGSEA. This TCR derives from a woman aged 40 to 50 in good health and CMV-seropositive. The rearrangement joins TRBV29-1 to TRBJ2-3, with a weak D call TRBD2 (5 bases). The sample taken for sequencing was PBMCs. The CDR3 sequence is CSVSRGPDTQYF. In DNA form, the CDR3 reads TGCAGCGTTTCAAGAGGGCCAGATACGCAGTATTTT.